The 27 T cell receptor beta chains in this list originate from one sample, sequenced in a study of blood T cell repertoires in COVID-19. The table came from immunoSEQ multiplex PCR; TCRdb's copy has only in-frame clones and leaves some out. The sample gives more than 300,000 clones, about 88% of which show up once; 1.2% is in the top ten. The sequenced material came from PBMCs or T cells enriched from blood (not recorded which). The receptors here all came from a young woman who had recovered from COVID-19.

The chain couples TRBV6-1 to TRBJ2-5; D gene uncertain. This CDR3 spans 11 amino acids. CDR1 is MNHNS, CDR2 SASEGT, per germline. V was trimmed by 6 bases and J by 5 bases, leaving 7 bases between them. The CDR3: CASSPQETQYF. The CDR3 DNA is TGTGCCAGCAGCCCTCAGGAGACCCAGTACTTC.

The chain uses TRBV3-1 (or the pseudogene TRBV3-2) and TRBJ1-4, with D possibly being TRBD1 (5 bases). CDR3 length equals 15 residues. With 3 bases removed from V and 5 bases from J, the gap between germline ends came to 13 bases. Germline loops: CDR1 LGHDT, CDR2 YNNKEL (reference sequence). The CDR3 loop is CASSQEGVLNEKLFF. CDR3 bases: TGTGCCAGCAGCCAGGAAGGGGTCCTAAATGAAAAACTGTTTTTT.

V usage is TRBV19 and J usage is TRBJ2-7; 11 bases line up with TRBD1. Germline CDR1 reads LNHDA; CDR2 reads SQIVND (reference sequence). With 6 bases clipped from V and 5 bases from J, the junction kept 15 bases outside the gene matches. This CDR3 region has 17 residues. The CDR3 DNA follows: TGTGCCAGTAGCAAAGACGTTGCGGGACAGGGGGTCGACGAGCAGTACTTC. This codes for CASSKDVAGQGVDEQYF.

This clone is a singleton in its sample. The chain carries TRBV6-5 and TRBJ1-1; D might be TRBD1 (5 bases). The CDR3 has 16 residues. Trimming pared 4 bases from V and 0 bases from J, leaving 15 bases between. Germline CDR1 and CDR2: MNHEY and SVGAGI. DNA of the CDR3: TGTGCCAGCAGTTTATCGACAGTCAAAATGAACACTGAAGCTTTCTTT. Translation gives CASSLSTVKMNTEAFF.

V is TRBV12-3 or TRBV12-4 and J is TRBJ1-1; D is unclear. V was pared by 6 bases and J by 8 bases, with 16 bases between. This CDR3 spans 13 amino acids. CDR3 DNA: TGTGCCAGCAGCCACGGATCCGCGGGGGAAGCTTTCTTT. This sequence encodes CASSHGSAGEAFF.

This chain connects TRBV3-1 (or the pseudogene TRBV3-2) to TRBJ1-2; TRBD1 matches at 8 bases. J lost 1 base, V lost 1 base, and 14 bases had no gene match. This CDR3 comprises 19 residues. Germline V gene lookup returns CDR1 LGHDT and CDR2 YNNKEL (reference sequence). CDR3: CASSQVGYAGQDDNYGYTF. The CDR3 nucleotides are TGTGCCAGCAGCCAAGTTGGGTATGCGGGACAGGACGATAACTATGGCTACACCTTC.

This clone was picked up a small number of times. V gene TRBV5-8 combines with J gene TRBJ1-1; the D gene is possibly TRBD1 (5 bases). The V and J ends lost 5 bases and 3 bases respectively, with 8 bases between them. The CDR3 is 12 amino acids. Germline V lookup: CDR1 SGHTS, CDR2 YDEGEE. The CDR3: CASREQDTEAFF. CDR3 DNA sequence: TGTGCCAGCAGAGAACAGGACACTGAAGCTTTCTTT.

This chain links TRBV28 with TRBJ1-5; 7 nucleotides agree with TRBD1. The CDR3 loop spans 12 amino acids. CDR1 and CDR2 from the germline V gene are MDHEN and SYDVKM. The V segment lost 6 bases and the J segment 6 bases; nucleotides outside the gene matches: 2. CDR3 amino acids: CASRPGGQPQHF. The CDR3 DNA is TGTGCCAGCAGACCAGGGGGTCAGCCCCAGCATTTT.

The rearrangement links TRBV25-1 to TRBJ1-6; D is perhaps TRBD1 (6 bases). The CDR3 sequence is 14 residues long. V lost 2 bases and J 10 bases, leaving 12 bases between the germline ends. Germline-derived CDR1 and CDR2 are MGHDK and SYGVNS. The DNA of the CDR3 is TGTGCCAGCAGTGAACAGGGGCGAACCTCACCCCTCCACTTT. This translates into CASSEQGRTSPLHF.

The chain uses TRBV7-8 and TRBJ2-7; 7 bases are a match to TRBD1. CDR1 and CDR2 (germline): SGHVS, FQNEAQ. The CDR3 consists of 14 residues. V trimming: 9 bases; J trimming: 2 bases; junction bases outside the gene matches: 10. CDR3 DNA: TGTGCCAGTGGTTTCGGGACAGCAGCCTACGAGCAGTACTTC. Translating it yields CASGFGTAAYEQYF.

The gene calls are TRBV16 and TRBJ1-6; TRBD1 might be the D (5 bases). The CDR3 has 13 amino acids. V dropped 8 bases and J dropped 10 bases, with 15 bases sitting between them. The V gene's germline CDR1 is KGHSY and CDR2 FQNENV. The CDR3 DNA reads TGTGCCAGCCACCGGGCAGGGCGATCACCCCTCCACTTT. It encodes CASHRAGRSPLHF.

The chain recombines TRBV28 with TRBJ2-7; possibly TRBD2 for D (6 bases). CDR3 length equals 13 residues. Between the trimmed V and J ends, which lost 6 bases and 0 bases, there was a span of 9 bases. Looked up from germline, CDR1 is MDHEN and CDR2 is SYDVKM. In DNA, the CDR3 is TGTGCCAGCAGACGGGAGTCCTCCTACGAGCAGTACTTC. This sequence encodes CASRRESSYEQYF.

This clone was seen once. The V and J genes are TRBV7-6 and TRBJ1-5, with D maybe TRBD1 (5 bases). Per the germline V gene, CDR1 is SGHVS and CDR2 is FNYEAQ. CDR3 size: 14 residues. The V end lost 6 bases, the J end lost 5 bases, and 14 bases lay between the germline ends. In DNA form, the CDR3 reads TGTGCCAGCAGTTTGGAGTGGGGGGATCAGCCCCAGCATTTT. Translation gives CASSLEWGDQPQHF.

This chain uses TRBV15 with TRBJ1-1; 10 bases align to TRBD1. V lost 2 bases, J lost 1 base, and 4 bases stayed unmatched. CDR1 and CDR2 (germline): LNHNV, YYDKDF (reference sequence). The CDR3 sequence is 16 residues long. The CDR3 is CATSRKGTGENTEAFF. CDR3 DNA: TGTGCCACCAGCAGAAAAGGGACAGGGGAGAACACTGAAGCTTTCTTT.

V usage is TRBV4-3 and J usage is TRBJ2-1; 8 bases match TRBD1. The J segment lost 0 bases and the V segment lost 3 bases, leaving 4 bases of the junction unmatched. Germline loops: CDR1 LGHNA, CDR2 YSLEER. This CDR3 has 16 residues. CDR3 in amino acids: CASSQDRVSSYNEQFF. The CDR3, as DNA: TGCGCCAGCAGCCAGGACAGGGTGAGCTCCTACAATGAGCAGTTCTTC.

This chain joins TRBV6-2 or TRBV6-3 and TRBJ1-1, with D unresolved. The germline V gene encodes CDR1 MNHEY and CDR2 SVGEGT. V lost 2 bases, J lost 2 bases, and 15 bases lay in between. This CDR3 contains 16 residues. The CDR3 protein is CASSYSAGSLNTEAFF. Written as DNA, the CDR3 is TGTGCCAGCAGTTACAGCGCCGGGAGCCTAAACACTGAAGCTTTCTTT.

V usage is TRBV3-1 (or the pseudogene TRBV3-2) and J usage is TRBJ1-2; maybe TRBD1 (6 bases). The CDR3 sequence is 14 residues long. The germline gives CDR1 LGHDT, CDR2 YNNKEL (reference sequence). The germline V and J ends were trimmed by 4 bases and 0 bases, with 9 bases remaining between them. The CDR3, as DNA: TGTGCCAGCAGCCCTTGGACAGCTAACTATGGCTACACCTTC. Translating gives CASSPWTANYGYTF.

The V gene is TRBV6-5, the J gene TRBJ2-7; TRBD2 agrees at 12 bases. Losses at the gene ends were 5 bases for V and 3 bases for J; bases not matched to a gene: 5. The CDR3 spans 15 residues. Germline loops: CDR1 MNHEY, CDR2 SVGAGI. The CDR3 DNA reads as TGTGCCAGCAGTCGTAAGACTAGCGGGGGCTACGAGCAGTACTTC. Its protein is CASSRKTSGGYEQYF.

CDR3 nucleotide sequence: TGTGCCAGCAGCCCCGGGGGGGCCTCCTACGAGCAGTACTTC. It yields the protein CASSPGGASYEQYF. The chain uses TRBV6-5 and TRBJ2-7, with TRBD2 identical over 8 bases. This CDR3 comprises 14 residues. V shed 6 bases, J shed 0 bases, and the junction held 4 bases outside the gene matches. CDR1 and CDR2 from the germline V gene are MNHEY and SVGAGI.

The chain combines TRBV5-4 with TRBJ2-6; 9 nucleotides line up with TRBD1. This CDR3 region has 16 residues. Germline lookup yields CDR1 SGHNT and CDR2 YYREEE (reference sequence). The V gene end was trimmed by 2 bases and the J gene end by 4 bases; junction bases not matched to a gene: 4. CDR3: CASSLYRGPGANVLTF. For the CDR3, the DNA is TGTGCCAGCAGCTTATACAGGGGGCCAGGGGCCAACGTCCTGACTTTC.

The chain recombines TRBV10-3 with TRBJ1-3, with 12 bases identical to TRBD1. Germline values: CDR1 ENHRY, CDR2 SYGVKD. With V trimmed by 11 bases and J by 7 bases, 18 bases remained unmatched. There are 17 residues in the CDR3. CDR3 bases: TGTGCCGTTTCCGGGACAGGGGGCGCAAGAGGAGGGAACACCATATATTTT. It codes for CAVSGTGGARGGNTIYF.

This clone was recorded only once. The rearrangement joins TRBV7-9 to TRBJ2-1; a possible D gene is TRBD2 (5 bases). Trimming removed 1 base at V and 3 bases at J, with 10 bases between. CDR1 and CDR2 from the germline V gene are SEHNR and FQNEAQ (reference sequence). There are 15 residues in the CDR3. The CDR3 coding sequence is TGTGCCAGCAGCTTAGACAGAGGGCTCTACAATGAGCAGTTCTTC. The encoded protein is CASSLDRGLYNEQFF.

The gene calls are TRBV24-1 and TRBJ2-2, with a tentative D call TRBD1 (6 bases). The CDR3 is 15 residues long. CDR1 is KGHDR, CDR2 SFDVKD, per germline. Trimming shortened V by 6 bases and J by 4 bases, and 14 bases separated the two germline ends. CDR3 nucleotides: TGTGCCACCAGTCGTCGTCAGGGGCTCACCGGGGAGCTGTTTTTT. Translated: CATSRRQGLTGELFF.

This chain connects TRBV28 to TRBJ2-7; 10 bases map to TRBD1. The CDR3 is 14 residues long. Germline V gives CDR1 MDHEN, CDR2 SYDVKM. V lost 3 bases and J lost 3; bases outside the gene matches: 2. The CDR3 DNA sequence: TGTGCCAGCAGTTTGGGGACAGGGGTCTACGAGCAGTACTTC. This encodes CASSLGTGVYEQYF.

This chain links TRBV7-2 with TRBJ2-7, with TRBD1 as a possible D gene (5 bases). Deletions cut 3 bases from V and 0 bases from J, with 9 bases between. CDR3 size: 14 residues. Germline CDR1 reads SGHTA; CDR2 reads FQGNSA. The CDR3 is CASSLQGSSYEQYF. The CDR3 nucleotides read TGTGCCAGCAGCTTGCAGGGAAGCTCCTACGAGCAGTACTTC.

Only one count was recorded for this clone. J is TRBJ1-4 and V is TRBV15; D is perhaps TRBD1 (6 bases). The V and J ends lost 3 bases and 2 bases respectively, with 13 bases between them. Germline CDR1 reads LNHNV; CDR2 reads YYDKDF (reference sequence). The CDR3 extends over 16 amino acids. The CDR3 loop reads CATSRARGATNEKLFF. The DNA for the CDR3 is TGTGCCACCAGCAGGGCCCGGGGGGCGACTAATGAAAAACTGTTTTTT.

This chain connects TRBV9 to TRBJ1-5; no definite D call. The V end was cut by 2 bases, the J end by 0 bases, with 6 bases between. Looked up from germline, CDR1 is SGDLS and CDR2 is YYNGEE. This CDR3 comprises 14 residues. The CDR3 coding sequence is TGTGCCAGCAGCGTCGGAGATAGCAATCAGCCCCAGCATTTT. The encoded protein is CASSVGDSNQPQHF.